This T cell receptor (beta chain) was profiled in a study of shared clonotypes between healthy human individuals. CD45RO negativity and positive selection for CCR7 defined naive CD8 cells, a population that excluded terminally differentiated effector memory CD45RA+ cells. Study observations and caveats: Clonotype sharing among the donors was expected to vary with sequencing depth.

About this clone: Its antigen is currently unknown.

CDR1 MNHEY and CDR2 SVGAGI come from the germline V gene. CDR3 length: 16 amino acids. V was shortened by 0 bases and J by 7 bases, with 16 bases between the two germline ends. Only in-frame clones appear in the TCRdb table, and some are missing; sequencing was by immunoSEQ multiplex PCR. The sample yields around 1.9 million clones, around 93% seen once. This TCR came from a man aged 18 to 30 in good health. Some clones in this sample may be carry-over from other donors' samples. Sample: naive CD8+ T cells from PBMCs. The gene calls are TRBV6-5 and TRBJ2-1; D not certain. CDR3 sequence: CASSYSNYYALNEQFF. The CDR3 nucleotides are TGTGCCAGCAGTTACTCTAACTACTACGCCCTGAATGAGCAGTTCTTC.